Below are 17 T cell receptor beta chains sequenced from a single sample in a study of spatial heterogeneity in lung cancer. TCRdb itself ran the 5' RACE reads through MiXCR, one entry per CDR3 protein. The profile shows about 18,000 distinct CDR3 sequences, over 7% of them singletons. Time point meaning: sample taken at primary tumor resection. These receptors' targets are unknown. Notes on the study in general: In tumors, expanded intratumoral alpha and beta TCR counts tracked mutation counts.

The starting material was lung tumor tissue, obtained at surgery. Receptors were obtained from a female donor with early-stage non-small cell lung cancer.

This chain links TRBV5-1 with TRBJ2-1; D might be TRBD1 (9 bases). The ends were cut back, 4 bases at V and 6 bases at J, with 20 bases in the middle. Per germline, CDR1 SGHRS and CDR2 YFSETQ. The CDR3 has 16 residues. CDR3 region: CASSTPGGTGFNEQFF. The CDR3 nucleotides are TGCGCCAGCAGCACCCCGGGGGGGACAGGGTTCAATGAGCAGTTCTTC.

This clonotype was observed a few times. V and J are TRBV6-6 and TRBJ1-5; 7 nucleotides align to TRBD1. V lost 2 bases and J lost 6; bases outside the gene matches: 7. Per the germline V gene, CDR1 is MNHNY and CDR2 is SVGAGI (reference sequence). This CDR3 is 15 amino acids long. As DNA, the CDR3 is TGTGCCAGCAGTTACACCAACAGGGGAGGTCAGCCCCAGCATTTT. This translates into CASSYTNRGGQPQHF.

Worth noting for this clonotype: This sequence may be a read error, since a much larger clone differs from it by one base. The chain carries TRBV20-1 and TRBJ2-3, with D unclear. This CDR3 spans 15 amino acids. V lost 3 bases to trimming and J lost 0 bases, with 13 bases between them. Germline V lookup: CDR1 DFQATT, CDR2 SNEGSKA (reference sequence). For the CDR3, the DNA is TGCAGTGCTAGTCGGGTGGAAACTAGCACAGATACGCAGTATTTT. Protein sequence: CSASRVETSTDTQYF.

Ten or more counts support this clonotype. The CDR3 is CASTRGPSGETQYF. CDR3 coding DNA: TGTGCCAGCACCCGAGGCCCGTCCGGAGAGACCCAGTACTTC. This sequence joins TRBV12-3 or TRBV12-4 and TRBJ2-5; D not resolved. This CDR3 region has 14 residues. V lost 7 bases to trimming and J lost 4 bases, with 16 bases between them.

With regard to this clonotype: A read error is possible here, since a much larger clone lies one base away. The J gene is TRBJ2-7, the V gene TRBV19, with D perhaps assigned TRBD1 or TRBD2 (6 bases each). Germline V CDR1 and CDR2: LNHDA, SQIVND (reference sequence). This CDR3 region has 13 residues. The V end was cut by 9 bases, the J end by 6 bases, with 18 bases between. The CDR3 nucleotides are TGTGCCAGAGGGGGGACAAGGGAAGGCGAGCAGTACTTC. As protein: CARGGTREGEQYF.

This clonotype was seen many times. The V and J genes are TRBV20-1 and TRBJ2-2; no reliable D call. Trimming shortened V by 5 bases and J by 2 bases, and 9 bases separated the two germline ends. This CDR3 is built from 13 residues. Germline loops: CDR1 DFQATT, CDR2 SNEGSKA (reference sequence). CDR3 loop: CSALNLNTGELFF. In DNA, the CDR3 is TGCAGTGCTCTCAACCTAAACACCGGGGAGCTGTTTTTT.

This clonotype was detected a few times. The rearrangement links TRBV12-3 or TRBV12-4 to TRBJ2-7, with TRBD1 matching 7 bases. J lost 2 bases, V lost 7 bases, and 5 bases had no gene match. CDR3 length equals 13 residues. CDR3 in amino acids: CASTQGDAYEQYF. CDR3 nucleotides: TGTGCCAGCACGCAGGGGGACGCCTACGAGCAGTACTTC.

This clonotype is medium-sized in the sample. J is TRBJ2-1 and V is TRBV29-1; TRBD2 is a possible D gene (6 bases). The CDR3 is 14 amino acids. V shed 8 bases and J shed 5 bases, with 19 bases lying between them. Germline V gene lookup returns CDR1 SQVTM and CDR2 ANQGSEA. The CDR3, as DNA: TGCAGCTGCGGGAATGCGATGTTGCACAATGAGCAGTTCTTC. Protein sequence: CSCGNAMLHNEQFF.

This clonotype is labeled medium-sized. CDR3 DNA: TGTGCCAGCAGCGTATGGGGAGAACAGAACAATGAGCAGTTCTTC. Protein product: CASSVWGEQNNEQFF. The chain recombines TRBV9 with TRBJ2-1; D is possibly TRBD2 (5 bases). This CDR3 has 15 residues. The germline V gene has CDR1 SGDLS and CDR2 YYNGEE. V lost 1 base to trimming and J lost 5 bases, with 13 bases between them.

There are many counts of this clonotype. The V call is TRBV20-1, the J call TRBJ2-1, with D tentatively TRBD1 or TRBD2 (5 bases each). V was shortened by 6 bases and J by 4 bases, with 16 bases between the two germline ends. This CDR3 is built from 14 residues. Germline V gives CDR1 DFQATT, CDR2 SNEGSKA (reference sequence). This CDR3 is CSAPRDQSYNEQFF. The CDR3 DNA is TGCAGTGCCCCCCGGGACCAGTCGTACAATGAGCAGTTCTTC.

This clonotype occurred many times. The rearrangement links TRBV19 to TRBJ2-4; D gene ambiguous. There are 13 residues in the CDR3. Germline CDR1 is LNHDA and CDR2 is SQIVND (reference sequence). Trimming left V 2 bases short and J 7 bases short, with 9 bases between. In DNA, the CDR3 is TGTGCCAGTAGTATACGTCCTTCGAACATTCAGTACTTC. It translates to CASSIRPSNIQYF.

By share of the sample, this clonotype is medium-sized (0.01 to 0.1%). The rearrangement links TRBV6-2 or TRBV6-3 to TRBJ2-5; 7 bases are a match to TRBD1. Germline CDR1 reads MNHEY; CDR2 reads SVGEGT. With V trimmed by 0 bases and J by 5 bases, 12 bases remained unmatched. The CDR3 is 17 amino acids. The CDR3 loop is CASSYSTEQGFTETQYF. CDR3 bases: TGTGCCAGCAGTTACTCGACGGAACAGGGGTTCACCGAGACCCAGTACTTC.

This clonotype was found many times. This chain uses TRBV14 with TRBJ2-5, with D tentatively TRBD1 (6 bases). Trimming left V 4 bases short and J 3 bases short, with 21 bases between. The CDR3 is made up of 17 amino acids. Germline V lookup: CDR1 SGHDN, CDR2 FVKESK. CDR3 nucleotides: TGTGCCAGCAGCCCGCGCGACAGGACGTGGAGAGAAGAGACCCAGTACTTC. Its protein product is CASSPRDRTWREETQYF.

The V gene is TRBV6-2 or TRBV6-3, the J gene TRBJ1-1; D ambiguous. CDR1 is MNHEY, CDR2 SVGEGT, per germline. Deletions cut 4 bases from V and 1 base from J, with 7 bases between. The CDR3 runs to 13 residues. This chain's CDR3 is CASSFSSNTEAFF. In DNA form, the CDR3 reads TGTGCCAGCAGTTTTAGCTCGAACACTGAAGCTTTCTTT.

This clonotype was detected many times. This chain joins TRBV11-2 and TRBJ1-5; no clear D. V was shortened by 1 base and J by 2 bases, with 9 bases between the two germline ends. Germline CDR1 reads SGHAT; CDR2 reads FQNNGV. The CDR3 contains 15 residues. The CDR3 here is CASSLGPGGNQPQHF. As DNA, the CDR3 is TGTGCCAGCAGCTTAGGTCCAGGAGGCAATCAGCCCCAGCATTTT.

There are many counts of this clonotype. The chain recombines TRBV20-1 with TRBJ2-1; D is uncertain. This CDR3 comprises 13 residues. Trimming stripped 2 bases from V and 4 bases from J, with 9 bases between. Germline CDR1 DFQATT, CDR2 SNEGSKA (reference sequence). CDR3 region: CSARIRLYNEQFF. CDR3 coding DNA: TGCAGTGCTAGAATCCGCCTTTACAATGAGCAGTTCTTC.

This clonotype came up many times. The chain employs TRBV28 and TRBJ2-3, with D uncertain. Looked up from germline, CDR1 is MDHEN and CDR2 is SYDVKM. V was pared by 9 bases and J by 0 bases, with 13 bases between. The CDR3 is 14 amino acids. The CDR3 coding sequence is TGTGCCAGTCGTCGGCCAGCTAGCACAGATACGCAGTATTTT. It is translated as CASRRPASTDTQYF.